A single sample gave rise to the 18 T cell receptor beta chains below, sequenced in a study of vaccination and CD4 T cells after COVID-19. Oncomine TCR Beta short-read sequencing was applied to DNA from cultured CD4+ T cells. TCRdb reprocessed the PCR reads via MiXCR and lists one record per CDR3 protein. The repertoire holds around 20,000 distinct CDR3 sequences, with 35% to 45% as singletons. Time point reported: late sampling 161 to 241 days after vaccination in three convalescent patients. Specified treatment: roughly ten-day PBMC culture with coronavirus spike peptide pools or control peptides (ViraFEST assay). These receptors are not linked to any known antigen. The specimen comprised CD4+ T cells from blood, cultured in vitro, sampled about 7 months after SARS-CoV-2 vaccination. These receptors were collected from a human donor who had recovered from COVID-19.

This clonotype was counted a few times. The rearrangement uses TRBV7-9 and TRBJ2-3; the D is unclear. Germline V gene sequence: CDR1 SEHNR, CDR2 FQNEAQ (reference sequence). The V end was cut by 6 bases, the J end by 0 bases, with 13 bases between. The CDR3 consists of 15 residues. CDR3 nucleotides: TGTGCCAGCAGTCCAACGGGCCGAAGCACAGATACGCAGTATTTT. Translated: CASSPTGRSTDTQYF.

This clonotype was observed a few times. The CDR3 sequence: CATSRTTGTRTDTQYF. In DNA form, the CDR3 reads TGTGCCACCAGCAGAACCACGGGGACACGCACAGATACGCAGTATTTT. This rearrangement joins TRBV15 to TRBJ2-3, with TRBD1 as a possible D gene (6 bases). Trimming took 2 bases from V and 1 from J, leaving 13 bases between them. CDR1 and CDR2 from the germline V gene are LNHNV and YYDKDF (reference sequence). CDR3 length: 16 amino acids.

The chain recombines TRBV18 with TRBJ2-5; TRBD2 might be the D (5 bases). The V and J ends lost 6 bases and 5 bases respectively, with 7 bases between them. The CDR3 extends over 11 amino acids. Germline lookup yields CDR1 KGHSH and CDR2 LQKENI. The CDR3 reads CASSRAETQYF. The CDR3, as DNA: TGTGCCAGCTCGCGGGCGGAGACCCAGTACTTC. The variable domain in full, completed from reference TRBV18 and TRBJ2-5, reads NAGVMQNPRHLVRRRGQEARLRCSPMKGHSHVYWYRQLPEEGLKFMVYLQKENIIDESGMPKERFSAEFPKEGPSILRIQQVVRGDSAAYFCASSRAETQYFGPGTRLLVL.

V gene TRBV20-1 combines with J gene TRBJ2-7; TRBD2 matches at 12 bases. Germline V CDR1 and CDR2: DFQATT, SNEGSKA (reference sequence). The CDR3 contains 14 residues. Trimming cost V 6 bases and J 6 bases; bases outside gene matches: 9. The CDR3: CSAKTSGSSGEQYF. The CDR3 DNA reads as TGCAGTGCCAAGACTAGCGGGAGCTCCGGCGAGCAGTACTTC.

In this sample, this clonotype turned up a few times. The CDR3 region has the DNA TGTGCCAGTAAAAGGGGTCCAAGCTCCTACGAGCAGTACTTC. It yields the protein CASKRGPSSYEQYF. This chain links TRBV19 with TRBJ2-7; weak D call: TRBD1 (5 bases). V lost 7 bases and J 0 bases, leaving 13 bases between the germline ends. Germline CDR1 and CDR2: LNHDA and SQIVND (reference sequence). The length of the CDR3 is 14 residues.

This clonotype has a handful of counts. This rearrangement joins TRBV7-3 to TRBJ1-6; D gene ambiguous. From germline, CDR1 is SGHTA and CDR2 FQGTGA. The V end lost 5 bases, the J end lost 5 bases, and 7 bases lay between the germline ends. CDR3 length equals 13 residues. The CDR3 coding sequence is TGTGCCAGCAGCCCAACGAATAATTCACCCCTCCACTTT. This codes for CASSPTNNSPLHF.

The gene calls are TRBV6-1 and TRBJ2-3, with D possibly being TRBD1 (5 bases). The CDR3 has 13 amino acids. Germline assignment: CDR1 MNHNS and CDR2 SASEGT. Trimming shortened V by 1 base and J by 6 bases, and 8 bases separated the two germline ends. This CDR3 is CASSEGRGDTQYF. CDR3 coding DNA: TGTGCCAGCAGTGAAGGAAGGGGTGATACGCAGTATTTT.

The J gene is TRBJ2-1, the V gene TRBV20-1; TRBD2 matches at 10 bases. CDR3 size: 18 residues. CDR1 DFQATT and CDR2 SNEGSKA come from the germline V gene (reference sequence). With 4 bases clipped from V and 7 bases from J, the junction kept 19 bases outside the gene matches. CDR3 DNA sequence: TGCAGTGCTAAGCGAACCGACGGGTTAGCGGGAGGAGGTAATGAGCAGTTCTTC. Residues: CSAKRTDGLAGGGNEQFF.

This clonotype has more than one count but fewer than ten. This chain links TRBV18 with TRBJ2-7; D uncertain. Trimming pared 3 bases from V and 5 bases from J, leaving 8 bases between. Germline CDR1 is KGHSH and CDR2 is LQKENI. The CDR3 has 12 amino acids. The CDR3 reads CASSPGGHEQYF. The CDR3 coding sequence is TGTGCCAGCTCACCGGGCGGCCACGAGCAGTACTTC. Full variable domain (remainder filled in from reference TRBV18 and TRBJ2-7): NAGVMQNPRHLVRRRGQEARLRCSPMKGHSHVYWYRQLPEEGLKFMVYLQKENIIDESGMPKERFSAEFPKEGPSILRIQQVVRGDSAAYFCASSPGGHEQYFGPGTRLTVT.

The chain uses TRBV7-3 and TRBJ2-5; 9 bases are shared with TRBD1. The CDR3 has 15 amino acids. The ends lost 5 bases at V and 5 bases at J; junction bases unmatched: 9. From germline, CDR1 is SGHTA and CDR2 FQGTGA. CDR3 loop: CASSVTGGAEETQYF. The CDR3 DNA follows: TGTGCCAGCAGCGTTACAGGGGGCGCCGAGGAGACCCAGTACTTC.

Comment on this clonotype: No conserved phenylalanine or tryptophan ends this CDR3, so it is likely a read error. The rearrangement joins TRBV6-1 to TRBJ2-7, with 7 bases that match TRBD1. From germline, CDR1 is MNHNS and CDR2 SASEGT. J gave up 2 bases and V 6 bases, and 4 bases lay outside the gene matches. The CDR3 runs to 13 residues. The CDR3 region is CASSQTGTYEQYL. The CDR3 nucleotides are TGTGCCAGCAGCCAGACAGGGACCTACGAGCAGTACCTC.

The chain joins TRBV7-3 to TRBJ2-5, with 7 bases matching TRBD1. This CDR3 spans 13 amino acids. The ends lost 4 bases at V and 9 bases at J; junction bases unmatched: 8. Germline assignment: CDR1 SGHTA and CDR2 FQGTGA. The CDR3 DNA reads TGTGCCAGCAGCTCGAGCCCTACAGGGGCCCAGTACTTC. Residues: CASSSSPTGAQYF.

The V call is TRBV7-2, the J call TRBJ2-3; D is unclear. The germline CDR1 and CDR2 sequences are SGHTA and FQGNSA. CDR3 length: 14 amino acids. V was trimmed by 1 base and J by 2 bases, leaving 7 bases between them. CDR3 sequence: CASSLVVSTDTQYF. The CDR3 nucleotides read TGTGCCAGCAGCTTAGTCGTTTCCACAGATACGCAGTATTTT.

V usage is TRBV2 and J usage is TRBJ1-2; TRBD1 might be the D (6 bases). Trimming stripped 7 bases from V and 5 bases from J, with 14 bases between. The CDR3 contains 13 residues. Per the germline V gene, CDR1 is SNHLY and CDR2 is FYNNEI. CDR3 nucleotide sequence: TGTGCCAGCACCCTGGACAGACCTTATGGCTACACCTTC. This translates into CASTLDRPYGYTF. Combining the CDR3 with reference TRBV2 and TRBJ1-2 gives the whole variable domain EPEVTQTPSHQVTQMGQEVILRCVPISNHLYFYWYRQILGQKVEFLVSFYNNEISEKSEIFDDQFSVERPDGSNFTLKIRSTKLEDSAMYFCASTLDRPYGYTFGSGTRLTVV.

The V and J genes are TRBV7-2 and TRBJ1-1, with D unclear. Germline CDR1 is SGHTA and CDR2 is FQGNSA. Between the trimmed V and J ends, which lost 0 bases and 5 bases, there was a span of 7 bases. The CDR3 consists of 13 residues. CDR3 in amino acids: CASSLAFWTEAFF. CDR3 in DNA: TGTGCCAGCAGCTTAGCTTTTTGGACTGAAGCTTTCTTT.

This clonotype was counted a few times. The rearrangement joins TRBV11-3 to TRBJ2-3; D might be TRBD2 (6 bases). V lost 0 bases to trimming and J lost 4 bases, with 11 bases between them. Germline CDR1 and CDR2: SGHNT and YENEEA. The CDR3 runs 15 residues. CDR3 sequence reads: CASSLESGSADTQYF. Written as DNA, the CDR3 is TGTGCCAGCAGCTTAGAGTCCGGGAGCGCAGATACGCAGTATTTT.

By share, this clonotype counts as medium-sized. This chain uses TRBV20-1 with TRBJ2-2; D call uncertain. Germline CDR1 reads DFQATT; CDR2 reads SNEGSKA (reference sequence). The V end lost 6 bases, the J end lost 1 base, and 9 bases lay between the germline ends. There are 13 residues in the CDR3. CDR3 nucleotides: TGCAGTGCCAACCAACAGAACACCGGGGAGCTGTTTTTT. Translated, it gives CSANQQNTGELFF.

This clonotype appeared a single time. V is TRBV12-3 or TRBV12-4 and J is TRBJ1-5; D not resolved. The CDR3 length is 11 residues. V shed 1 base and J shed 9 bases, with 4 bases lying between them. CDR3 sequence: CASSLGGPQHF. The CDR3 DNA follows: TGTGCCAGCAGTTTAGGTGGGCCCCAGCATTTT.